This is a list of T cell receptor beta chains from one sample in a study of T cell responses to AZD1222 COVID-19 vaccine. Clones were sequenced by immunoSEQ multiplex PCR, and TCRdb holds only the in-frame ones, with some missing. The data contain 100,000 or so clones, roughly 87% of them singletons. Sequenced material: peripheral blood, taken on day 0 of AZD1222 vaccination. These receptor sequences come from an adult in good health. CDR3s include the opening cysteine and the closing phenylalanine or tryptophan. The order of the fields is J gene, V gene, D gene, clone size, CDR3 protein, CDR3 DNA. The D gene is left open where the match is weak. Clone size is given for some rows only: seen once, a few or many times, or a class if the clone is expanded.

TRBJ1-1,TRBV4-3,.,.,CASSSPAGGNTEAFF,TGCGCCAGCAGCTCCCCCGCCGGGGGCAACACTGAAGCTTTCTTT
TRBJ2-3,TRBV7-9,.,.,CASSLALGTDTQYF,TGTGCCAGCAGCTTAGCTCTCGGGACAGATACGCAGTATTTT
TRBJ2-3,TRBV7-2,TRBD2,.,CASSPLAGQTDTQYF,TGTGCCAGCAGCCCACTAGCGGGCCAAACAGATACGCAGTATTTT
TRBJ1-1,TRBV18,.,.,CASSPQRLNTEAFF,TGTGCCAGCTCACCACAGCGACTGAACACTGAAGCTTTCTTT
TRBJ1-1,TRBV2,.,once,CASSVERNTEAFF,TGTGCCAGCAGTGTTGAACGGAACACTGAAGCTTTCTTT
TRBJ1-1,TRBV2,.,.,CASSIQTNTEAFF,TGTGCCAGCAGTATACAGACGAACACTGAAGCTTTCTTT
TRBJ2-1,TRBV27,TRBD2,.,CASSLVTAASGYNEQFF,TGTGCCAGCAGTTTGGTTACAGCGGCTAGCGGGTACAATGAGCAGTTCTTC
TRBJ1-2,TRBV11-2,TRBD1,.,CASSPPHRGGGYTF,TGTGCCAGCAGCCCCCCGCACAGGGGAGGAGGCTACACCTTC
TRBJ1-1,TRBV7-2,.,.,CASSPRRQLNTEAFF,TGTGCCAGCAGCCCCCGGAGGCAGTTGAACACTGAAGCTTTCTTT
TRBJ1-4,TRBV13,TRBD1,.,CASSFQGARGEKLFF,TGTGCCAGCAGCTTCCAGGGGGCTCGAGGTGAAAAACTGTTTTTT
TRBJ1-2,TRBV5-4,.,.,CASSLVRTNYGYTF,TGTGCCAGCAGCTTGGTCAGGACTAACTATGGCTACACCTTC
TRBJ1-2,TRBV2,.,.,CASSEGRPYGYTF,TGTGCCAGCAGTGAAGGACGCCCCTATGGCTACACCTTC
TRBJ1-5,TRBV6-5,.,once,CASSYMGNQPQHF,TGTGCCAGCAGTTACATGGGCAATCAGCCCCAGCATTTT
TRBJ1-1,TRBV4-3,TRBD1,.,CASSHKRLIRGAEAFF,TGCGCCAGCAGCCACAAGAGATTAATCAGGGGGGCTGAAGCTTTCTTT
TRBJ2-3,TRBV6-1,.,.,CASSVHVAGLTDTQYF,TGTGCCAGCAGTGTCCACGTCGCAGGTCTCACAGATACGCAGTATTTT
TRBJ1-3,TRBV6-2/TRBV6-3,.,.,CASSYSGGAGNTIYF,TGTGCCAGCAGTTACTCAGGTGGGGCTGGAAACACCATATATTTT
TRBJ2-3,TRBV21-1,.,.,CASSKVGYRGSTDTQYF,TGTGCCAGCAGCAAAGTTGGGTACAGGGGGAGCACAGATACGCAGTATTTT
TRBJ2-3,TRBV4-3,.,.,CASSQDLARGQSPDTQYF,TGCGCCAGCAGCCAAGATCTTGCCCGGGGGCAGTCCCCAGATACGCAGTATTTT
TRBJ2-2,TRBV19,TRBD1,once,CASSKGRGIAGELFF,TGTGCCAGTAGTAAGGGCAGGGGGATCGCCGGGGAGCTGTTTTTT